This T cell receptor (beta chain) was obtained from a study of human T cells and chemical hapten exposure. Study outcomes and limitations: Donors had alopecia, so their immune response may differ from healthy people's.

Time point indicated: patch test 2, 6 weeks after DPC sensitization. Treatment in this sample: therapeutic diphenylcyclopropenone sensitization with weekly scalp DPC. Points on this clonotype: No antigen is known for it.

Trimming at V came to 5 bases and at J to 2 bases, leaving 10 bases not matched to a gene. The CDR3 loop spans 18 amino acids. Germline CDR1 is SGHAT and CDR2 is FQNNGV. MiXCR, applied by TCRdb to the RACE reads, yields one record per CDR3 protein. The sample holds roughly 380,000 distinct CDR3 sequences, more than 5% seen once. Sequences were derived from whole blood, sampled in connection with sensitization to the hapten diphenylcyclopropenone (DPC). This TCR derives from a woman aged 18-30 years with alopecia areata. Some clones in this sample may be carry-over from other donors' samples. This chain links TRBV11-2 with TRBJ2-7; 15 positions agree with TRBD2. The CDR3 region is CASSPGTSGGPLTYEQYF. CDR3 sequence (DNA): TGTGCCAGCAGCCCCGGGACTAGCGGGGGGCCGCTTACCTACGAGCAGTACTTC.